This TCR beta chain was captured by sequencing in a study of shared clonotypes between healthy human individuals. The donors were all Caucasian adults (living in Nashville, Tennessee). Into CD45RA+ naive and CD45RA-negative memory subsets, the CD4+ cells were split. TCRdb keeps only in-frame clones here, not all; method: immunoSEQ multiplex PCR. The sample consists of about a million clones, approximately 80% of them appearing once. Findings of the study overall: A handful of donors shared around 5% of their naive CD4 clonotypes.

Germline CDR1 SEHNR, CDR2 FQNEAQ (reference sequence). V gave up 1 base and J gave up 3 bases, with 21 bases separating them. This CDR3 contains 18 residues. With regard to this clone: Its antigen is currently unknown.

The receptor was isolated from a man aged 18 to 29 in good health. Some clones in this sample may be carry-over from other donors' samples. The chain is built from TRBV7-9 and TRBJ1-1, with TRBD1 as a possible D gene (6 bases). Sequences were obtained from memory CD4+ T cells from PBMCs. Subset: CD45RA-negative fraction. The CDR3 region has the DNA TGTGCCAGCAGCTTAGGGGGCTGGGGGCCTCACGCGGACACTGAAGCTTTCTTT. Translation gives CASSLGGWGPHADTEAFF.